This TCR beta chain came from a study of blood T cells in healthy people across ages. With a J-beta primer mix and a sample-barcoded 5' primer, a second PCR ran about 7 to 12 cycles. TCRdb reanalysed the 5' RACE reads using MiXCR and keeps one entry per CDR3 protein. The profile shows 540,000 or so distinct CDR3 sequences, around 24% of them singletons. Every donor gave 8.5 to 10 milliliters of peripheral blood. CDR3 length: 14 amino acids. V was cut by 5 bases and J by 2 bases, with 13 bases left in between. Germline V gives CDR1 MNHEY, CDR2 SMNVEV (reference sequence). The sample was also linked to a second study, of T cells of mothers and their children.

This clonotype originated in a boy between 5 and 17 years old in good health. Material: blood. V is TRBV27 and J is TRBJ2-7; the D gene is possibly TRBD1 (5 bases). The CDR3 here is CASSTSWGPYEQYF. The CDR3 coding sequence is TGTGCCAGCAGTACCTCATGGGGCCCCTACGAGCAGTACTTC.